This record concerns one T cell receptor (beta chain) sequence. No antigen is known for it. Each CDR3 protein gets one entry after TCRdb re-called the 5' RACE reads with MiXCR. The sample has 550,000 to 700,000 distinct CDR3 sequences; about 18% are singletons. Germline-derived CDR1 and CDR2 are DFQATT and SNEGSKA (reference sequence). The CDR3 is 16 amino acids. The ends lost 5 bases at V and 7 bases at J; junction bases unmatched: 8. The data belong to a study of T-cell memory formation after mild COVID-19. Study-level results: The study detected some responding clones in pre-infection memory, suggesting cross-reactive memory joined.

The genes are TRBV20-1 and TRBJ2-1; 16 bases agree with TRBD2. The sample taken for sequencing was PBMCs or a T cell subset sorted from them (not recorded which). This clonotype was obtained from an adult woman who had mild COVID-19 (a few samples of this study predate the infection). Cell type and time point are not known. DNA of the CDR3: TGCAGTGCTTCGGGACTAGCGGGAGGGCCGGGGAATGAGCAGTTCTTC. It translates to CSASGLAGGPGNEQFF.